The clone carrying this T cell receptor (beta chain) was counted a few times. The antigen is undetermined. Data came from immunoSEQ multiplex PCR; TCRdb stores just in-frame clones and leaves some out. The sample lists 90,000 to 130,000 clones; around 85% were seen once. Trimming stripped 5 bases from V and 4 bases from J, with 14 bases between. Germline lookup yields CDR1 SEHNR and CDR2 FQNEAQ (reference sequence). The CDR3 is 14 residues long. This sample stems from a study of cytomegalovirus exposure and HLA in healthy donors. At the level of the study: The roughly 120 validation repertoires used the same platform as the roughly 670 first-cohort repertoires (as reported by a later analysis). Whole-study findings and limits: In vitro assays verified that three CMV-associated chains recognized CMV antigens specifically.

V gene TRBV7-9 combines with J gene TRBJ1-2; D not certain. This sequence originates from a young woman in good health and CMV-seronegative. The sequenced sample consisted of PBMCs. The chain's CDR3 is CASSLPGSFYGYTF. CDR3 bases: TGTGCCAGCAGCCTACCCGGGAGTTTCTATGGCTACACCTTC.